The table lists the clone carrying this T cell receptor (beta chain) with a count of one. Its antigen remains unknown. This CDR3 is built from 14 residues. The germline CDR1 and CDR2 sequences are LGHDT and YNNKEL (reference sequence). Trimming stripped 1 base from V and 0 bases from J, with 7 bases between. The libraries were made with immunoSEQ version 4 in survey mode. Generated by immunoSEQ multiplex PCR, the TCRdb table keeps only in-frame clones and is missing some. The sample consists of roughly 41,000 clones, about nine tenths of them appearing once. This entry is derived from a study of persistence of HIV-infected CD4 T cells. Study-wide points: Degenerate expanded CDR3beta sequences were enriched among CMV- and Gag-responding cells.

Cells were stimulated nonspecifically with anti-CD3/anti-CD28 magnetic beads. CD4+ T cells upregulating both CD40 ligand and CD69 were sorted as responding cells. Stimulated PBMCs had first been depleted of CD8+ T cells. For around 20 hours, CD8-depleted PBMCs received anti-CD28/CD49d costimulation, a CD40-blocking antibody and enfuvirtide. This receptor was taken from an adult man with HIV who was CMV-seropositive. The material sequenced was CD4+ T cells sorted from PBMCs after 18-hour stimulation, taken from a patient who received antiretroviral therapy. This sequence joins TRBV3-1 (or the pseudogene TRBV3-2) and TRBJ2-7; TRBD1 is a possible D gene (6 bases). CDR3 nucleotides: TGTGCCAGCAGCCAAGGGACAGTCTCCTACGAGCAGTACTTC. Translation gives CASSQGTVSYEQYF.